These T cell receptor beta chains were read from a single sample in a study of T cell repertoires in cytomegalovirus infection. From the reads, TCRdb called clonotypes with MiXCR, one entry per CDR3 protein. The data hold under 450,000 distinct CDR3 sequences, with about 32% observed a single time. For these receptors, no antigen is known. The material sequenced was cultured PBMCs, taken from culture after CMV antigen stimulation. Receptors were obtained from a human donor in good health (CMV status not recorded). Some clones in this sample may be carry-over from other donors' samples. The CDR3 runs from the conserved cysteine through the conserved F or W. The D gene is left open where the match is weak. Size is omitted from some rows. Given values are once, few, many or a class for expanded clones.

>TRBD1|few|TRBJ1-1|TRBV12-3/TRBV12-4
TGTGCCAGCAGTCTACTACAGGGGGGGAACACTGAAGCTTTCTTT
CASSLLQGGNTEAFF
>TRBD2|NA|TRBJ2-2|TRBV7-2
TGTGCCAGCAGCTTATTAGCGGGAGGAGCCGGGGAGCTGTTTTTT
CASSLLAGGAGELFF
>NA|few|TRBJ1-4|TRBV19
TGTGCCAGTACCCACCGGGAATTTAATGAAAAACTGTTTTTT
CASTHREFNEKLFF
>NA|NA|TRBJ2-1|TRBV19
TGTGCCAGTAGCTCCCCCGGCGGTAGCTCCTACAATGAGCAGTTCTTC
CASSSPGGSSYNEQFF
>TRBD2|few|TRBJ2-3|TRBV7-8
TGTGCCAGCAGCTTAGTTATAGCGGGATACACAGATACGCAGTATTTT
CASSLVIAGYTDTQYF
>NA|NA|TRBJ2-1|TRBV6-2/TRBV6-3
TGTGCCAGCAGTTATGACACTGGACTAAACCCATCGACAAGCTCCTACAATGAGCAGTTCTTC
CASSYDTGLNPSTSSYNEQFF
>NA|many|TRBJ2-7|TRBV7-2
TGTGCCAGCAGCTCCCCGTCGGGGATTCTAGGGGGCGAGCAGTACTTC
CASSSPSGILGGEQYF
>NA|NA|TRBJ2-5|TRBV5-3
TGTGCCAGCAGCATACTCCCTAGAGAGACCCAGTACTTC
CASSILPRETQYF
>NA|many|TRBJ1-2|TRBV7-2
TGTGCCAGCAGCTTAGAGCCCGGGATCTATGGCTACACCTTC
CASSLEPGIYGYTF
>NA|NA|TRBJ2-1|TRBV4-3
TGCGCCAGCAGCCAGAGGGGTCTGGCAGGAGAGCAGTTCTTC
CASSQRGLAGEQFF
>TRBD1|many|TRBJ2-3|TRBV12-3/TRBV12-4
TGTGCCAGCAGTCTAGGGGGTGACAGGGCCACCACAGATACGCAGTATTTT
CASSLGGDRATTDTQYF
>TRBD1|many|TRBJ2-1|TRBV7-2
TGTGCCAGCAGCTCTAGGACAGGGGTCTACAATGAGCAGTTCTTC
CASSSRTGVYNEQFF
>TRBD1|NA|TRBJ1-1|TRBV7-6
TGTGCCAGCAGCTTTGGGACAGGGGCTATTGAAGCTTTCTTT
CASSFGTGAIEAFF
>NA|NA|TRBJ2-1|TRBV7-8
TGTGCCAGCAGCTTAAACCCGGACAGCCACAATGAGCAGTTCTTC
CASSLNPDSHNEQFF
>NA|few|TRBJ2-1|TRBV12-3/TRBV12-4
TGTGCCAGCAGCCCATCCAACAATGAGCAGTTCTTC
CASSPSNNEQFF
>TRBD1|NA|TRBJ1-2|TRBV6-1
TGTGCCAGCAGTTACACAGGGACAGCGGTGGACACCTTC
CASSYTGTAVDTF
>TRBD2|NA|TRBJ2-1|TRBV7-8
TGTGCCAGCAGCCCACATTCGGGACTAGCGGGATCAGGCGAGCAGTTCTTC
CASSPHSGLAGSGEQFF
>NA|few|TRBJ2-6|TRBV11-2
TGTGCCAGCAGCTTAGATCGGTTGGTCTCTGGGGCCAACGTCCTGACTTTC
CASSLDRLVSGANVLTF
>TRBD1|few|TRBJ1-5|TRBV7-8
TGTGCCAGCAGCTCCGGGACAGGGTCCACCGGCGGCAATCAGCCCCAGCATTTT
CASSSGTGSTGGNQPQHF
>NA|few|TRBJ1-1|TRBV6-2/TRBV6-3
TGTGCCAGCAGCTCACTAAAGAACACTGAAGCTTTCTTT
CASSSLKNTEAFF
>NA|NA|TRBJ1-1|TRBV6-1
TGTGCCAGCAGTTCCCAATCCACTGAAGCTTTCTTT
CASSSQSTEAFF
>NA|NA|TRBJ2-6|TRBV27
TGTGCCAGCAGCTCGGCGGGGCGTGCCAACGTCCTGACTTTC
CASSSAGRANVLTF
>NA|few|TRBJ2-3|TRBV11-3
TGTGCCAGCAGCTTAAGGGGCGGGAACGAGGATACGCAGTATTTT
CASSLRGGNEDTQYF
>NA|few|TRBJ2-7|TRBV7-8
TGTGCCAGCACCTTAGGCCACAGCAGCTCCTACGAGCAGTACTTC
CASTLGHSSSYEQYF
>NA|NA|TRBJ2-1|TRBV7-2
TGTGCCAGCAGCTTATCGATGACTAGCTCCTACAATGAGCAGTTCTTC
CASSLSMTSSYNEQFF
>TRBD1|NA|TRBJ2-2|TRBV4-1
TGCGCCAGCAGCCAGACAGGGGGCCACCTCTTCCGGGAGCTGTTTTTT
CASSQTGGHLFRELFF
>TRBD1|NA|TRBJ1-4|TRBV7-2
TGTGCCAGCACCTCGGGACAGGGAAATGAAAAACTGTTTTTT
CASTSGQGNEKLFF
>NA|few|TRBJ1-1|TRBV11-3
TGTGCCAGCGGAAGCGCCGGGGACACTGAAGCTTTCTTT
CASGSAGDTEAFF
>NA|few|TRBJ2-1|TRBV6-2/TRBV6-3
TGTGCCAGCAGTTACGTCGGGAGTGGCGTCGATGAGCAGTTCTTC
CASSYVGSGVDEQFF
>TRBD2|few|TRBJ2-7|TRBV6-2/TRBV6-3
TGTGCCAGCAGTTACTCGGCTTTGACTAGCGGGACATTTACGAAGTACTTC
CASSYSALTSGTFTKYF
>TRBD2|many|TRBJ2-3|TRBV7-2
TGTGCCAGCAGCTCACGTAGCGGGAGGGCAGATACGCAGTATTTT
CASSSRSGRADTQYF
>NA|NA|TRBJ1-5|TRBV7-9
TGTGCCAGCAGCCGCTCAGGGGCTATAAGCAATCAGCCCCAGCATTTT
CASSRSGAISNQPQHF
>TRBD2|few|TRBJ2-1|TRBV6-2/TRBV6-3
TGTGCCAGCAGTTACCTAAGTCCCGGGACTAGCGGGGTCAATGAGCAGTTCTTC
CASSYLSPGTSGVNEQFF
>NA|NA|TRBJ1-1|TRBV19
TGTGCCAGTAGCCCAATCAGGGGTCATAAAGCTTTCTTT
CASSPIRGHKAFF
>TRBD1|many|TRBJ2-7|TRBV7-9
TGTGCCAGCAGCAGAGGGACAGGCGAGCAGTACTTC
CASSRGTGEQYF
>NA|few|TRBJ1-2|TRBV6-4
TGTGCCAGCAGTCCTTCGACAGCCTCCTATGGCTACACCTTC
CASSPSTASYGYTF
>NA|few|TRBJ2-1|TRBV19
TGTGCCAGCGGGTACTCCTACAATGAGCAGTTCTTC
CASGYSYNEQFF
>NA|NA|TRBJ2-1|TRBV5-1
TGCGCCAGCTCTGGGGTTCCCAGTGGGGGTGAGCAGTTCTTC
CASSGVPSGGEQFF
>TRBD2|many|TRBJ2-1|TRBV7-2
TGTGCCAGCAGATCACAGACTAGCGGGAGTTATGAGCAGTTCTTC
CASRSQTSGSYEQFF
>NA|NA|TRBJ2-5|TRBV19
TGTGCCAGTAGTGCCGAGCCCCAAGAGTCCCAGTACTTC
CASSAEPQESQYF
>NA|NA|TRBJ2-3|TRBV7-2
TGTGCCAGCAGCTTATGGGCAGACCTGGCAGATACGCAGTATTTT
CASSLWADLADTQYF
>TRBD2|few|TRBJ2-7|TRBV19
TGTGCCAGTAGTCCCACATGGACTAGCGGGGAAACCAGCTCCTACGAGCAGTACTTC
CASSPTWTSGETSSYEQYF
>NA|few|TRBJ2-7|TRBV7-2
TGTGCCAGCAGCCCCTGGGGCGAGCCCTACGAGCAGTACTTC
CASSPWGEPYEQYF
>NA|NA|TRBJ2-1|TRBV19
TGTGCCAGTAGGACTAAAGGCGGGGGCAAAAATGAGCAGTTCTTC
CASRTKGGGKNEQFF
>NA|few|TRBJ2-5|TRBV7-7
TGTGCTAGCAGCTTAGGTCGAGGGCGGCTGGAGAGTTGGGAGACCCAGTACTTC
CASSLGRGRLESWETQYF